Presented here are 28 T cell receptor beta chains from one specimen sequenced in a study of cytomegalovirus exposure and HLA in healthy donors. Sequencing used immunoSEQ multiplex PCR; TCRdb keeps in-frame clones, though not all of them. Here the sample spans 40,000 to 55,000 clones, roughly 88% being singletons. The sequencing input was PBMCs. Every receptor here comes from a woman in her thirties in good health and CMV-seronegative.

This clone was recorded once. The chain joins TRBV9 to TRBJ2-1; the match to TRBD2 covers 15 bases. V lost 3 bases to trimming and J lost 7 bases; unmatched junction nucleotides: 5. The CDR3 loop spans 16 amino acids. Germline values: CDR1 SGDLS, CDR2 YYNGEE. CDR3 in amino acids: CASSGTSGRAGNEQFF. CDR3 DNA: TGTGCCAGCAGCGGGACTAGCGGGAGGGCCGGAAATGAGCAGTTCTTC.

V usage is TRBV11-2 and J usage is TRBJ2-7; 9 nucleotides match TRBD2. V gave up 4 bases and J gave up 4 bases; unmatched junction bases: 17. CDR3 length: 18 residues. The germline gives CDR1 SGHAT, CDR2 FQNNGV. CDR3 coding DNA: TGTGCCAGCAGCTCGAACTATTACAAGCGGGAGGCCACATACGAGCAGTACTTC. Residues: CASSSNYYKREATYEQYF.

The chain employs TRBV7-2 and TRBJ2-1; 8 bases fit TRBD1. There are 18 residues in the CDR3. Germline V lookup: CDR1 SGHTA, CDR2 FQGNSA. The V gene end was trimmed by 7 bases and the J gene end by 4 bases; junction bases not matched to a gene: 18. The CDR3 is CASTPWAHPGQEYNEQFF. DNA of the CDR3: TGTGCCAGCACCCCTTGGGCCCACCCGGGACAGGAGTACAATGAGCAGTTCTTC.

The chain is built from TRBV28 and TRBJ2-7; 9 nucleotides align to TRBD1. Germline assignment: CDR1 MDHEN and CDR2 SYDVKM. The CDR3 consists of 15 residues. V dropped 5 bases and J dropped 4; count of bases not matched to a gene: 9. The CDR3, as DNA: TGTGCCAGCAGTGAACGACAGGGGGTACAGTACGAGCAGTACTTC. This encodes CASSERQGVQYEQYF.

This chain links TRBV6-5 with TRBJ1-1; 9 positions agree with TRBD1. The CDR3 spans 15 residues. Unmatched junction bases numbered 4, after V lost 4 bases and J lost 1 base. The V gene's germline CDR1 is MNHEY and CDR2 SVGAGI. DNA for the CDR3: TGTGCCAGCAGTTCCAGGACAGGGGCGAACACTGAAGCTTTCTTT. It encodes CASSSRTGANTEAFF.

CDR3 coding DNA: TGTGCCAGCTCAAGGGCGGACACTGGGACAGATACGCAGTATTTT. Protein: CASSRADTGTDTQYF. This sequence joins TRBV18 and TRBJ2-3; tentatively, D is TRBD1 (5 bases). Germline V lookup: CDR1 KGHSH, CDR2 LQKENI. This CDR3 region has 15 residues. Trimming left V 5 bases short and J 3 bases short, with 15 bases between.

The J gene is TRBJ2-2, the V gene TRBV7-6; D is unresolved. The ends were cut back, 5 bases at V and 6 bases at J, with 10 bases in the middle. This CDR3 comprises 13 residues. CDR1 and CDR2 from the germline V gene are SGHVS and FNYEAQ. The CDR3 DNA reads TGTGCCAGCAGCCCCCTAGGCCCCGGGGAGCTGTTTTTT. Translating it yields CASSPLGPGELFF.

This clone was detected once. The genes are TRBV5-1 and TRBJ2-7; 8 bases line up with TRBD2. V trimming: 1 base; J trimming: 1 base; junction bases outside the gene matches: 7. Germline assignment: CDR1 SGHRS and CDR2 YFSETQ. The CDR3 is made up of 16 amino acids. The CDR3 sequence: CASSLRGSGESYEQYF. In nucleotides, the CDR3 is TGCGCCAGCAGCTTGAGGGGTAGCGGGGAGTCCTACGAGCAGTACTTC. The variable domain in full, with the rest retrieved from reference TRBV5-1 and TRBJ2-7, is KAGVTQTPRYLIKTRGQQVTLSCSPISGHRSVSWYQQTPGQGLQFLFEYFSETQRNKGNFPGRFSGRQFSNSRSEMNVSTLELGDSALYLCASSLRGSGESYEQYFGPGTRLTVT.

This sequence joins TRBV6-1 and TRBJ2-3; possible D gene TRBD1, 5 bases. CDR3 length: 13 amino acids. Germline CDR1 MNHNS, CDR2 SASEGT. The V and J ends lost 4 bases and 2 bases respectively, with 7 bases between them. The DNA for the CDR3 is TGTGCCAGCAGTGGACAGTTCACAGATACGCAGTATTTT. It is translated as CASSGQFTDTQYF.

This sequence joins TRBV18 and TRBJ2-3; a weak D match, TRBD1 (6 bases). This CDR3 comprises 15 residues. V dropped 6 bases and J dropped 2 bases, with 15 bases sitting between them. CDR1 is KGHSH and CDR2 is LQKENI in the germline V gene. The CDR3, as DNA: TGTGCCAGCTCCAGATTACAGGGTTTCACAGATACGCAGTATTTT. Its protein is CASSRLQGFTDTQYF.

The chain combines TRBV6-6 with TRBJ1-1, with 11 nucleotides matching TRBD1. The V segment lost 6 bases and the J segment 3 bases; nucleotides outside the gene matches: 6. Germline V gene lookup returns CDR1 MNHNY and CDR2 SVGAGI (reference sequence). This CDR3 has 15 residues. Written as DNA, the CDR3 is TGTGCCAGCAGCCAAGGACAGGGGGCGGACACTGAAGCTTTCTTT. It specifies CASSQGQGADTEAFF.

The rearrangement uses TRBV19 and TRBJ2-4; tentative D call: TRBD1 (6 bases). The germline CDR1 and CDR2 sequences are LNHDA and SQIVND (reference sequence). Deletions cut 5 bases from V and 9 bases from J, with 23 bases between. The CDR3 is 16 residues long. The DNA for the CDR3 is TGTGCCAGTAGTCCCACCGGGACATCCCCTGTTCGCATTCAGTACTTC. This codes for CASSPTGTSPVRIQYF.

CDR3 sequence reads: CASRIETDTEAFF. In DNA, the CDR3 is TGTGCCAGCAGGATAGAGACAGATACTGAAGCTTTCTTT. The chain joins TRBV13 to TRBJ1-1, with a tentative D call TRBD1 (5 bases). The germline V and J ends were trimmed by 6 bases and 5 bases, with 13 bases remaining between them. The CDR3 runs 13 residues. Looked up from germline, CDR1 is PRHDT and CDR2 is FYEKMQ (reference sequence).

J is TRBJ2-1 and V is TRBV19; TRBD2 matches 7 bases. This CDR3 region has 14 residues. J gave up 5 bases and V 7 bases, and 8 bases lay outside the gene matches. CDR1 is LNHDA, CDR2 SQIVND, per germline (reference sequence). The CDR3 loop reads CASTMTSIDNEQFF. As DNA, the CDR3 is TGTGCCAGTACCATGACTAGCATCGACAATGAGCAGTTCTTC.

The chain recombines TRBV2 with TRBJ2-1; D ambiguous. This CDR3 has 10 amino acids. Germline CDR1 and CDR2: SNHLY and FYNNEI. Trimming shortened V by 9 bases and J by 4 bases, and 4 bases separated the two germline ends. The CDR3 region is CASQYNEQFF. CDR3 in DNA: TGTGCCAGTCAGTACAATGAGCAGTTCTTC.

The rearrangement links TRBV29-1 to TRBJ2-7; 7 bases fit TRBD2. Per the germline V gene, CDR1 is SQVTM and CDR2 is ANQGSEA. With V trimmed by 6 bases and J by 6 bases, 14 bases remained unmatched. This CDR3 contains 14 residues. The CDR3, as DNA: TGCAGCGTGGGAGGGACCGTCCTGAGGGGCGAGCAGTACTTC. Amino acid sequence: CSVGGTVLRGEQYF.

The gene calls are TRBV5-1 and TRBJ2-1; D possibly corresponds to TRBD2 (7 bases). CDR3 length: 15 residues. Germline CDR1 reads SGHRS; CDR2 reads YFSETQ. Trimming stripped 1 base from V and 6 bases from J, with 14 bases between. This CDR3 is CASSLFRGGGNEQFF. CDR3 DNA sequence: TGCGCCAGCAGCTTGTTCCGGGGAGGGGGCAATGAGCAGTTCTTC.

This CDR3 is CAWTGHPNEKLFF. The CDR3, as DNA: TGTGCCTGGACAGGACACCCGAATGAAAAACTGTTTTTT. V and J are TRBV30 and TRBJ1-4, with a tentative D call TRBD1 (5 bases). The CDR3 covers 13 residues. CDR1 GTSNPN and CDR2 SVGIG come from the germline V gene (reference sequence). Trimming cost V 4 bases and J 5 bases, with 11 bases left between them.

This clone was seen a few times. The gene calls are TRBV2 and TRBJ1-2; possibly TRBD1 for D (5 bases). Trimming removed 2 bases at V and 6 bases at J, with 10 bases between. The CDR3 has 13 amino acids. Germline-derived CDR1 and CDR2 are SNHLY and FYNNEI. DNA of the CDR3: TGTGCCAGCAGTGAAATCCAGGGCGATGGCTACACCTTC. It encodes CASSEIQGDGYTF.

This chain links TRBV15 with TRBJ2-1; 10 positions match TRBD2. Germline V gene sequence: CDR1 LNHNV, CDR2 YYDKDF (reference sequence). This CDR3 is 15 amino acids long. V dropped 0 bases and J dropped 8; count of bases not matched to a gene: 4. As DNA, the CDR3 is TGTGCCACCAGCAGAGATGGGCTAGCGGGAGATGAGCAGTTCTTC. Amino acids: CATSRDGLAGDEQFF. Full variable domain (missing parts from reference TRBV15 and TRBJ2-1): DAMVIQNPRYQVTQFGKPVTLSCSQTLNHNVMYWYQQKSSQAPKLLFHYYDKDFNNEADTPDNFQSRRPNTSFCFLDIRSPGLGDTAMYLCATSRDGLAGDEQFFGPGTRLTVL.

This chain uses TRBV7-8 with TRBJ1-5; 7 nucleotides match TRBD1. The germline gives CDR1 SGHVS, CDR2 FQNEAQ. The CDR3 has 17 amino acids. J gave up 3 bases and V 4 bases, and 12 bases lay outside the gene matches. CDR3 protein: CASSSPYGTDFNQPQHF. The CDR3 DNA reads as TGTGCCAGCAGCTCCCCTTATGGGACAGACTTCAATCAGCCCCAGCATTTT.

The chain is built from TRBV4-1 and TRBJ2-1, with 7 nucleotides matching TRBD2. V lost 8 bases and J lost 4; bases outside the gene matches: 11. The CDR3 covers 15 residues. CDR1 is MGHRA, CDR2 YSYEKL, per germline. CDR3 bases: TGCGCCAGCTCCCTTCTAGCGGAATCATACAATGAGCAGTTCTTC. Translating gives CASSLLAESYNEQFF.

The chain couples TRBV5-4 to TRBJ2-1, with 7 bases fitting TRBD2. Germline V gene lookup returns CDR1 SGHNT and CDR2 YYREEE (reference sequence). J lost 6 bases, V lost 7 bases, and 16 bases had no gene match. CDR3 length: 16 amino acids. In nucleotides, the CDR3 is TGTGCCAGCGGGGAGGGCAGGGCCACCAATGGCAATGAGCAGTTCTTC. It yields the protein CASGEGRATNGNEQFF.

In DNA, the CDR3 is TGTGCCAGCCAAGCAGGGCTTAAAGGGGGCACTGAAGCTTTCTTT. Its protein is CASQAGLKGGTEAFF. V gene TRBV27 combines with J gene TRBJ1-1; D might be TRBD1 (6 bases). This CDR3 comprises 15 residues. Trimming stripped 8 bases from V and 4 bases from J, with 20 bases between. From germline, CDR1 is MNHEY and CDR2 SMNVEV (reference sequence).

A single count supports this clone. V is TRBV27 and J is TRBJ2-7, with TRBD1 matching over 9 bases. The CDR3 has 14 amino acids. Germline loops: CDR1 MNHEY, CDR2 SMNVEV (reference sequence). The trim removed 2 bases at V and 4 bases at J, leaving 3 bases unmatched. DNA for the CDR3: TGTGCCAGCAGTTTAAAAGGACAGGGGTACGAGCAGTACTTC. Translating gives CASSLKGQGYEQYF.

The chain carries TRBV6-5 and TRBJ2-3; perhaps TRBD1 as D (6 bases). The CDR3 runs 12 residues. Germline V gene lookup returns CDR1 MNHEY and CDR2 SVGAGI. Trimming took 6 bases from V and 5 from J, leaving 9 bases between them. This CDR3 reads CASSRRGDTQYF. For the CDR3, the DNA is TGTGCCAGCAGCCGCAGGGGAGATACGCAGTATTTT.

The chain is built from TRBV28 and TRBJ2-1, with 10 bases lining up with TRBD1. The CDR3 covers 15 residues. V lost 4 bases to trimming and J lost 8 bases; unmatched junction nucleotides: 8. Germline V gives CDR1 MDHEN, CDR2 SYDVKM. DNA for the CDR3: TGTGCCAGCAGTTCGGCCGGGACAGGGGTCGATGAGCAGTTCTTC. Its protein product is CASSSAGTGVDEQFF.

V and J are TRBV5-1 and TRBJ2-1; TRBD2 might be the D (6 bases). Trimming stripped 0 bases from V and 0 bases from J, with 7 bases between. The CDR3 covers 15 residues. CDR1 and CDR2 (germline): SGHRS, YFSETQ. This chain's CDR3 is CASSLVAASYNEQFF. The CDR3 DNA follows: TGCGCCAGCAGCTTGGTAGCGGCCTCCTACAATGAGCAGTTCTTC.